The T cell receptor beta chain described here comes from a study of breast tumors, draining lymph nodes, adjacent tissues. Many counts were recorded for this clonotype. Its antigen remains unknown. The CDR3 is 13 residues long. V was shortened by 6 bases and J by 1 base, with 10 bases between the two germline ends. CDR1 is SNHLY, CDR2 FYNNEI, per germline. TCRdb re-derived calls from the multiplex PCR reads in MiXCR, one entry per CDR3 protein. This table has 24,000 or so distinct CDR3 sequences, under 30% appearing once. Overall study findings and caveats: Most tumor T cells seemingly derive from lymph node, then expand in tumor. Luminal-like breast cancer showed significantly higher tumor–nontumor repertoire similarity than basal-like.

The sequenced sample was breast tumor tissue. The chain employs TRBV2 and TRBJ2-7, with TRBD1 as a possible D gene (5 bases). The TCR originated in a female donor with breast cancer. Some clones in this sample may be carry-over from other donors' samples. This chain's CDR3 is CASSRGASYEQYF. As DNA, the CDR3 is TGTGCCAGCAGCCGTGGGGCTTCCTACGAGCAGTACTTC.